This T cell receptor beta chain was captured in a study of naive and memory T cell subsets. The CDR3 has 15 amino acids. V lost 4 bases, J lost 3 bases, and 2 bases stayed unmatched. Germline-derived CDR1 and CDR2 are SNHLY and FYNNEI. About this clonotype itself: Its specificity is unknown.

Whole-study findings and limits: Especially in CD8 cells, naive repertoires contained a few larger clonotypes, possibly CD45RA-re-expressing memory cells. A clonotype means one alpha or beta sequence, not an alpha/beta pair. Findings for naive and memory subsets could not be checked against ground truth.

The beta constant-region primer was an equimolar mix of two oligonucleotides covering TRBC1 and TRBC2. Nested alpha and beta constant-region primers with the SP2 primer drove four PCR rounds on ligated cDNA. TCRdb analysed the UMI-ligation and nested PCR reads with MiXCR anew, one entry per CDR3 protein. The table has 150,000 or so distinct CDR3 sequences, 22% seen once. The sequence was obtained from a human donor in good health. Source material: naive CD4+ T cells from blood. The chain recombines TRBV2 with TRBJ2-1, with 11 bases aligning to TRBD2. The CDR3 spells CASSATSGVYNEQFF. DNA for the CDR3: TGTGCCAGCAGTGCGACTAGCGGGGTCTACAATGAGCAGTTCTTC.